The 32 T cell receptor beta chains presented below share a single source sample, sequenced in a study of vaccination and CD4 T cells after COVID-19. Their recognized antigens are unknown. Sample treatment: approximately 10-day PBMC culture with coronavirus spike peptide pools or control peptides (ViraFEST assay). An Oncomine TCR Beta short-read assay was used to sequence the DNA from cultured CD4+ T cells. TCRdb used MiXCR to reprocess the PCR reads, holding one entry per CDR3 protein. Counted here are approximately 16,000 distinct CDR3 sequences, about 53% occurring once; the ten biggest clones make up about 4.2%. Source: CD4+ T cells from blood, cultured in vitro, taken before SARS-CoV-2 vaccination. The receptor source for this set is a human donor who had recovered from COVID-19.

V gene TRBV11-2 combines with J gene TRBJ1-6; 8 nucleotides match TRBD1. V lost 5 bases to trimming and J lost 14 bases; unmatched junction nucleotides: 20. Germline CDR1 is SGHAT and CDR2 is FQNNGV. The CDR3 spans 17 residues. Written as DNA, the CDR3 is TGTGCCAGCAGCACCACCCCGGATACAGGGGGGGTTGGGGCCCTCCACTTT. Its translation is CASSTTPDTGGVGALHF.

The chain uses TRBV6-5 and TRBJ2-1, with TRBD2 matching 11 bases. The CDR3 consists of 16 residues. After removal of 4 bases from V and 4 bases from J, the junction contained 6 bases not matched to a gene. Germline V gene lookup returns CDR1 MNHEY and CDR2 SVGAGI. The CDR3 loop is CASSSLAGGEYNEQFF. CDR3 DNA: TGTGCCAGCAGTTCGTTAGCGGGGGGGGAATACAATGAGCAGTTCTTC.

The chain is built from TRBV20-1 and TRBJ1-2; D remains ambiguous. The CDR3 loop spans 16 amino acids. Deletions cut 0 bases from V and 0 bases from J, with 14 bases between. From germline, CDR1 is DFQATT and CDR2 SNEGSKA (reference sequence). CDR3 coding DNA: TGCAGTGCTAGAGATCCAGCATCCTCCGCTAACTATGGCTACACCTTC. Its translation is CSARDPASSANYGYTF.

This clonotype appeared a single time. The genes are TRBV7-2 and TRBJ1-2, with 11 positions matching TRBD1. Germline loops: CDR1 SGHTA, CDR2 FQGNSA. The CDR3 covers 15 residues. The J segment lost 7 bases and the V segment lost 3 bases, leaving 7 bases of the junction unmatched. The CDR3 coding sequence is TGTGCCAGCAGCTTGGGACAGGGGGATTTCGGTGGCTACACCTTC. Its protein product is CASSLGQGDFGGYTF.

The chain has TRBV6-2 or TRBV6-3 and TRBJ2-7, with 8 bases lining up with TRBD2. The CDR3 is 15 amino acids. The V segment lost 7 bases and the J segment 2 bases; nucleotides outside the gene matches: 10. Per the germline V gene, CDR1 is MNHEY and CDR2 is SVGEGT. The CDR3 nucleotides read TGTGCCAGCACCGGGGGGGGACTACCGACCTACGAGCAGTACTTC. Its translation: CASTGGGLPTYEQYF.

The genes are TRBV15 and TRBJ2-1; no definite D call. The germline V and J ends were trimmed by 0 bases and 5 bases, with 11 bases remaining between them. The CDR3 is made up of 15 amino acids. The germline V gene has CDR1 LNHNV and CDR2 YYDKDF (reference sequence). CDR3 loop: CATSRDKASNNEQFF. The DNA of the CDR3 is TGTGCCACCAGCAGAGATAAGGCCTCAAACAATGAGCAGTTCTTC.

J is TRBJ1-1 and V is TRBV7-9, with D possibly TRBD1 on 5 matching bases. V gave up 7 bases and J gave up 0 bases, with 12 bases separating them. The CDR3 length is 14 residues. Germline V gene sequence: CDR1 SEHNR, CDR2 FQNEAQ (reference sequence). The CDR3 here is CASTPEGMNTEAFF. CDR3 sequence (DNA): TGTGCCAGCACCCCGGAGGGGATGAACACTGAAGCTTTCTTT.

DNA of the CDR3: TGCAGTGCTAGAGATGAGAACAGCCCCGCAACTAATGAAAAACTGTTTTTT. It yields the protein CSARDENSPATNEKLFF. The gene calls are TRBV20-1 and TRBJ1-4, with no clear D. Trimming took 0 bases from V and 0 from J, leaving 14 bases between them. The CDR3 contains 17 residues. Germline V gene data show CDR1 as DFQATT and CDR2 as SNEGSKA (reference sequence).

In its sample, this clonotype was seen a few times. The chain couples TRBV7-3 to TRBJ2-2; the match to TRBD1 covers 8 bases. Germline V lookup: CDR1 SGHTA, CDR2 FQGTGA. The CDR3 consists of 13 residues. Trimming removed 4 bases from V and 9 bases from J; junction bases left unmatched: 4. CDR3 DNA: TGTGCCAGCAGCTCGGACAGGGCACGGGAGCTGTTTTTT. Amino acid sequence: CASSSDRARELFF. The whole variable domain, remainder taken from reference TRBV7-3 and TRBJ2-2, is GAGVSQTPSNKVTEKGKYVELRCDPISGHTALYWYRQSLGQGPEFLIYFQGTGAADDSGLPNDRFFAVRPEGSVSTLKIQRTERGDSAVYLCASSSDRARELFFGEGSRLTVL.

The chain couples TRBV19 to TRBJ2-7; D remains unclear. The germline V gene has CDR1 LNHDA and CDR2 SQIVND (reference sequence). The V gene lost 3 bases and the J gene lost 5 bases, with 14 bases spanning the gap. This CDR3 has 14 residues. Written as DNA, the CDR3 is TGTGCCAGTAGTATCCGCCGGAGCAGCAACGAGCAGTACTTC. This codes for CASSIRRSSNEQYF.

CDR3 residues: CASSITGGNQPQHF. CDR3 in DNA: TGTGCCAGTAGTATTACAGGAGGGAATCAGCCCCAGCATTTT. V usage is TRBV19 and J usage is TRBJ1-5; perhaps TRBD1 as D (5 bases). Germline CDR1 LNHDA, CDR2 SQIVND (reference sequence). The CDR3 extends over 14 amino acids. V lost 3 bases and J 4 bases, leaving 10 bases between the germline ends.

Only a few counts were recorded for this clonotype. V is TRBV15 and J is TRBJ1-4; 10 bases match TRBD1. The CDR3 has 15 residues. The V segment lost 1 base and the J segment 7 bases; nucleotides outside the gene matches: 3. From germline, CDR1 is LNHNV and CDR2 YYDKDF (reference sequence). CDR3 in amino acids: CATSRGTGGGEKLFF. The CDR3 region has the DNA TGTGCCACCAGCAGAGGGACAGGGGGAGGTGAAAAACTGTTTTTT.

The V and J genes are TRBV7-9 and TRBJ1-1; 9 bases map to TRBD1. V lost 3 bases, J lost 4 bases, and 6 bases stayed unmatched. The CDR3 spans 15 residues. Germline V gene lookup returns CDR1 SEHNR and CDR2 FQNEAQ (reference sequence). The CDR3 DNA is TGTGCCAGCAGCTTTTACCCGACAGGGGGCACTGAAGCTTTCTTT. The encoded protein is CASSFYPTGGTEAFF.

The V call is TRBV14, the J call TRBJ1-2; D perhaps matches TRBD1 (6 bases). Germline V gives CDR1 SGHDN, CDR2 FVKESK. The germline V and J ends were trimmed by 2 bases and 4 bases, with 14 bases remaining between them. The CDR3 totals 15 residues. CDR3 sequence: CASSQYGGQGYGYTF. The CDR3 nucleotides read TGTGCCAGCAGCCAATACGGGGGGCAGGGCTATGGCTACACCTTC.

CDR3 nucleotides: TGTGCCAGCAGGATGAGTCTTGGGAATTATGGCTACACCTTC. Translating it yields CASRMSLGNYGYTF. The chain joins TRBV28 to TRBJ1-2; the D is unclear. The CDR3 loop spans 14 amino acids. Germline loops: CDR1 MDHEN, CDR2 SYDVKM. V dropped 6 bases and J dropped 5 bases, with 16 bases sitting between them.

This clonotype was counted only a few times. J is TRBJ1-1 and V is TRBV28; 7 bases agree with TRBD1. CDR3 length equals 15 residues. V lost 5 bases to trimming and J lost 0 bases; unmatched junction nucleotides: 6. In germline, CDR1 is MDHEN, CDR2 SYDVKM. CDR3 protein: CASSPQGGLNTEAFF. CDR3 sequence (DNA): TGTGCCAGCAGTCCCCAGGGGGGACTGAACACTGAAGCTTTCTTT. The variable domain in full, with the rest retrieved from reference TRBV28 and TRBJ1-1, is DVKVTQSSRYLVKRTGEKVFLECVQDMDHENMFWYRQDPGLGLRLIYFSYDVKMKEKGDIPEGYSVSREKKERFSLILESASTNQTSMYLCASSPQGGLNTEAFFGQGTRLTVV.

The gene calls are TRBV6-1 and TRBJ2-5; D gene uncertain. The germline CDR1 and CDR2 sequences are MNHNS and SASEGT. Trimming left V 4 bases short and J 5 bases short, with 8 bases between. This CDR3 region has 12 residues. CDR3 loop: CASSGQLETQYF. CDR3 in DNA: TGTGCCAGCAGTGGTCAACTGGAGACCCAGTACTTC.

This clonotype has only one observation. The chain recombines TRBV20-1 with TRBJ2-3, with 9 bases matching TRBD2. The CDR3 runs to 14 residues. J lost 1 base, V lost 3 bases, and 2 bases had no gene match. Germline loops: CDR1 DFQATT, CDR2 SNEGSKA (reference sequence). The CDR3 nucleotides are TGCAGTGCTAGGACTAGCGGAGGCACAGATACGCAGTATTTT. It yields the protein CSARTSGGTDTQYF.

J is TRBJ2-3 and V is TRBV6-1, with D perhaps matching TRBD2 (5 bases). CDR1 and CDR2 (germline): MNHNS, SASEGT. V lost 6 bases and J 0 bases, leaving 16 bases between the germline ends. CDR3 length equals 16 residues. The CDR3 bases are TGTGCCAGCAGCCCCCTAGCCACCCAGAGCACAGATACGCAGTATTTT. Amino acid sequence: CASSPLATQSTDTQYF.

CDR3 nucleotide sequence: TGTGCCAGCAGCAGAGGGAACCAAGAGACCCAGTACTTC. This gives the protein CASSRGNQETQYF. The chain carries TRBV11-2 and TRBJ2-5; D might be TRBD2 (5 bases). The V gene's germline CDR1 is SGHAT and CDR2 FQNNGV. There are 13 residues in the CDR3. V lost 5 bases and J lost 0, with 7 bases in between.

The table lists this clonotype with a few counts. This chain uses TRBV5-4 with TRBJ2-5, with D tentatively TRBD2 (7 bases). The length of the CDR3 is 15 residues. V lost 4 bases, J lost 1 base, and 14 bases lay in between. Germline CDR1 SGHNT, CDR2 YYREEE (reference sequence). The CDR3 sequence is CASSPKRGGQETQYF. The CDR3 DNA is TGTGCCAGCAGCCCTAAAAGGGGGGGCCAAGAGACCCAGTACTTC.

This chain links TRBV2 with TRBJ2-1; D is unresolved. V was shortened by 5 bases and J by 8 bases, with 16 bases between the two germline ends. The germline V gene has CDR1 SNHLY and CDR2 FYNNEI. The CDR3 covers 14 residues. CDR3 protein: CASSWTPQKDEQFF. The DNA for the CDR3 is TGTGCCAGCAGTTGGACCCCACAGAAGGATGAGCAGTTCTTC. The full variable domain, in which reference TRBV2 and TRBJ2-1 provide the parts outside the CDR3, is EPEVTQTPSHQVTQMGQEVILRCVPISNHLYFYWYRQILGQKVEFLVSFYNNEISEKSEIFDDQFSVERPDGSNFTLKIRSTKLEDSAMYFCASSWTPQKDEQFFGPGTRLTVL.

The rearrangement uses TRBV7-2 and TRBJ2-5; 11 nucleotides line up with TRBD2. CDR1 and CDR2 from the germline V gene are SGHTA and FQGNSA. With 5 bases clipped from V and 5 bases from J, the junction kept 7 bases outside the gene matches. This CDR3 region has 15 residues. This chain's CDR3 is CASSGPGTSGETQYF. The CDR3 nucleotides read TGTGCCAGCAGCGGGCCCGGGACTAGCGGCGAGACCCAGTACTTC.

This clonotype came up once. The chain has TRBV7-2 and TRBJ2-3; D gene ambiguous. Germline V CDR1 and CDR2: SGHTA, FQGNSA. This CDR3 comprises 14 residues. V was shortened by 2 bases and J by 3 bases, with 9 bases between the two germline ends. The CDR3 loop is CASSLSGMTDTQYF. In nucleotides, the CDR3 is TGTGCCAGCAGCTTATCCGGAATGACAGATACGCAGTATTTT.

This clonotype was counted only a few times. This chain links TRBV25-1 with TRBJ2-1; no clear D gene. V dropped 6 bases and J dropped 1 base, with 7 bases sitting between them. CDR3 length equals 13 residues. CDR1 MGHDK and CDR2 SYGVNS come from the germline V gene. DNA of the CDR3: TGTGCCAGCAGCGGAGTTTCCTACAATGAGCAGTTCTTC. Translation: CASSGVSYNEQFF.

This clonotype has a handful of counts. This chain connects TRBV6-1 to TRBJ2-7; TRBD1 matches at 8 bases. V was pared by 3 bases and J by 2 bases, with 9 bases of the junction left unmatched. The germline gives CDR1 MNHNS, CDR2 SASEGT. The CDR3 sequence is 16 residues long. Here the CDR3 reads CASSDTPDRGAYEQYF. In DNA form, the CDR3 reads TGTGCCAGCAGTGATACCCCCGACAGGGGTGCCTACGAGCAGTACTTC.

This clonotype appeared once. The rearrangement uses TRBV11-2 and TRBJ2-5; weak D call: TRBD1 (7 bases). Germline CDR1 SGHAT, CDR2 FQNNGV. This CDR3 has 16 amino acids. V dropped 5 bases and J dropped 3 bases, with 19 bases sitting between them. CDR3 in amino acids: CASSPGPGGSEETQYF. In nucleotides, the CDR3 is TGTGCCAGCAGCCCTGGCCCAGGGGGGTCGGAAGAGACCCAGTACTTC.

The chain recombines TRBV7-9 with TRBJ1-1; 7 positions agree with TRBD1. Per the germline V gene, CDR1 is SEHNR and CDR2 is FQNEAQ (reference sequence). J was trimmed by 4 bases and V by 1 base; bases with no gene match: 6. The CDR3 length is 15 residues. The CDR3 loop reads CASSLVSGGTTEAFF. The CDR3 DNA reads TGTGCCAGCAGCTTAGTGTCAGGGGGGACCACTGAAGCTTTCTTT.

This chain joins TRBV20-1 and TRBJ2-1, with 8 bases lining up with TRBD1. The J call could be wrong; TRBJ2-7 is a better fit for the DNA end. Germline CDR1 DFQATT, CDR2 SNEGSKA (reference sequence). The CDR3 loop spans 13 amino acids. CDR3 DNA sequence: TGCAGTGCTAGAGACAGGGGGCAAGACGAGCAGTACTTC. Translated, it gives CSARDRGQDEQYF.

This clonotype was observed once. The chain combines TRBV12-3 or TRBV12-4 with TRBJ1-6; the D gene is possibly TRBD1 (5 bases). V gave up 5 bases and J gave up 8 bases, with 10 bases separating them. This CDR3 has 13 amino acids. The CDR3 is CASSGAVDSPLHF. As DNA, the CDR3 is TGTGCCAGCAGTGGGGCGGTAGATTCACCCCTCCACTTT.

The chain links TRBV6-1 to TRBJ1-1; TRBD1 matches 8 bases. CDR3 length: 14 amino acids. Germline lookup yields CDR1 MNHNS and CDR2 SASEGT. The V segment lost 8 bases and the J segment 4 bases; nucleotides outside the gene matches: 9. The chain's CDR3 is CASLKPGGITEAFF. The CDR3 DNA sequence: TGTGCCAGCCTAAAACCAGGGGGCATCACTGAAGCTTTCTTT.

The V call is TRBV11-3, the J call TRBJ2-4; 8 nucleotides match TRBD1. The ends lost 4 bases at V and 6 bases at J; junction bases unmatched: 5. The CDR3 is 14 residues long. The germline CDR1 and CDR2 sequences are SGHNT and YENEEA. The chain's CDR3 is CASSSGQGLNIQYF. Written as DNA, the CDR3 is TGTGCCAGCAGCTCCGGACAGGGTTTAAACATTCAGTACTTC.